The 9 T cell receptor beta chains below were found in one sample sequenced in a study of neoadjuvant anti-PD-1 for oral cavity cancer. Noted time point: after neoadjuvant nivolumab, at surgical resection. Using immunoSEQ multiplex PCR, the repertoire was profiled, and TCRdb retains in-frame clones only, with some absent. The sample yields 65,000 to 70,000 clones, less than 90% seen once. The source material was PBMCs, sampled after nivolumab (anti-PD-1) treatment. The receptor set was obtained from a person aged 35 to 85 with oral cavity squamous cell carcinoma.

Of note for this clone: One end of the junction does not line up with germline, which may come from a read error. Additional DNA sequences in this sample encode the identical CDR3. The chain has TRBV5-1 and TRBJ2-7; D unclear. The CDR3 has 11 residues. CDR1 SGHRS and CDR2 YFSETQ come from the germline V gene. CDR3 sequence (DNA): TGCGCTAGCAGCTTGGCCCACGAGCAGTACTTC. Its protein is CASSLAHEQYF.

The V gene is TRBV25-1, the J gene TRBJ2-1; weak D call: TRBD2 (5 bases). CDR1 MGHDK and CDR2 SYGVNS come from the germline V gene. Trimming took off 7 bases at V and 6 bases at J, with 16 bases between the two ends. The CDR3 spans 14 residues. DNA of the CDR3: TGTGCCAGCACAGAGACGGGGTTTAGCAATGAGCAGTTCTTC. This codes for CASTETGFSNEQFF.

J is TRBJ1-2 and V is TRBV30, with D possibly TRBD1 on 5 matching bases. Looked up from germline, CDR1 is GTSNPN and CDR2 is SVGIG (reference sequence). V lost 1 base to trimming and J lost 7 bases, with 16 bases between them. This CDR3 has 14 amino acids. The CDR3 loop reads CAWSGDGFRVGYTF. The CDR3 nucleotides read TGTGCCTGGAGTGGGGACGGCTTCAGGGTTGGCTACACCTTC.

This chain connects TRBV7-8 to TRBJ1-5; no clear D gene. The CDR3 sequence is 14 residues long. V was clipped by 5 bases and J by 3 bases, with 11 bases between them. Germline CDR1 is SGHVS and CDR2 is FQNEAQ. The chain's CDR3 is CASSPDTSNQPQHF. For the CDR3, the DNA is TGTGCCAGCAGCCCAGATACTTCCAATCAGCCCCAGCATTTT.

Here the CDR3 DNA reads TGTGCCTGGAGTTCCCCCCGCGGGGGAGGGGGGTACGAGCAGTACTTC. It translates to CAWSSPRGGGGYEQYF. J is TRBJ2-7 and V is TRBV30, with D possibly being TRBD2 (7 bases). The germline V gene has CDR1 GTSNPN and CDR2 SVGIG (reference sequence). V dropped 2 bases and J dropped 4 bases, with 21 bases sitting between them. The CDR3 loop spans 16 amino acids.

This clone was picked up one time. V usage is TRBV5-5 and J usage is TRBJ1-2; D not certain. The CDR3 is made up of 16 amino acids. CDR1 and CDR2 (germline): SGHKS, YYEKEE (reference sequence). Deletions cut 2 bases from V and 4 bases from J, with 18 bases between. CDR3 DNA sequence: TGTGCCAGCAGCTTAACGTACACCAGCTCCGTCTATGGCTACACCTTC. This encodes CASSLTYTSSVYGYTF.

The chain carries TRBV19 and TRBJ1-1; D is perhaps TRBD1 (5 bases). The CDR3 length is 13 residues. Germline CDR1 is LNHDA and CDR2 is SQIVND (reference sequence). The germline V and J ends were trimmed by 5 bases and 4 bases, with 11 bases remaining between them. CDR3 sequence (DNA): TGTGCCAGTAGTCGGGACCTGGGCACTGAAGCTTTCTTT. Encoded protein: CASSRDLGTEAFF.

The gene calls are TRBV7-3 and TRBJ1-2; D gene ambiguous. This CDR3 spans 14 amino acids. The V end lost 5 bases, the J end lost 4 bases, and 14 bases lay between the germline ends. Germline values: CDR1 SGHTA, CDR2 FQGTGA. The DNA of the CDR3 is TGTGCCAGCAGCCCACAGCCCCGGACCTATGGCTACACCTTC. Its protein product is CASSPQPRTYGYTF.

V is TRBV5-4 and J is TRBJ1-1, with D maybe TRBD1 (5 bases). The CDR3 is 14 amino acids. Trimming left V 5 bases short and J 10 bases short, with 21 bases between. Germline CDR1 SGHNT, CDR2 YYREEE (reference sequence). This chain's CDR3 is CASSPGRQAGVAFF. The CDR3 region has the DNA TGTGCCAGCAGTCCGGGACGTCAGGCGGGGGTAGCTTTCTTT.